This is a list of T cell receptor beta chains from one sample in a study of cytomegalovirus exposure and HLA in healthy donors. Libraries were prepared by immunoSEQ multiplex PCR; TCRdb keeps only in-frame clonotypes and omits some of them. The data show around 120,000 clones, around 63% seen once. The material sequenced was PBMCs. These receptors were collected from a middle-aged man in good health and CMV-seropositive. Both conserved end residues are trimmed from each CDR3. Each record gives: CDR3 protein, J gene, clone size, V gene. The listing skips clone size in some rows; elsewhere it reads once, few, many or a size class.

ASSQSGQGASYEQY | TRBJ2-7 | - | TRBV16
ASSLGLTSFNNEQF | TRBJ2-1 | - | TRBV13
AWSGWYRGNEQF | TRBJ2-1 | - | TRBV30
ASSLEPVTARNQPQH | TRBJ1-5 | few | TRBV7-2
SVARQVYGYT | TRBJ1-2 | - | TRBV29-1
ASSSTGLNNEQF | TRBJ2-1 | - | TRBV5-4
ASSPLTGSGQQPQH | TRBJ1-5 | - | TRBV5-8
ASSQDFDRGPRETQY | TRBJ2-5 | - | TRBV4-3
AVQTEANYGYT | TRBJ1-2 | few | TRBV19
ASSLGVRYYEQY | TRBJ2-7 | - | TRBV5-6
AWSPTGVEQY | TRBJ2-7 | - | TRBV30
ASSKARNRYYSNQPQH | TRBJ1-5 | - | TRBV21-1
ASSFVAGNTIY | TRBJ1-3 | - | TRBV7-2
ASSLTRGQGVEKLF | TRBJ1-4 | - | TRBV4-1
ASNENGGHTGELF | TRBJ2-2 | - | TRBV6-1
ASSPSGEGAQY | TRBJ2-3 | - | TRBV19
ASSQDRNRGQPDEQY | TRBJ2-7 | - | TRBV4-1
AISESSETQY | TRBJ2-5 | - | TRBV10-3
ASSPVRGRRFAGELF | TRBJ2-2 | - | TRBV5-1
ASSLAPRGERSYGYT | TRBJ1-2 | - | TRBV5-1
ASSLGGAQETQY | TRBJ2-5 | - | TRBV5-1
ASSFGTGGYTEAF | TRBJ1-1 | - | TRBV27
ASSLNNSPLH | TRBJ1-6 | - | TRBV4-1
ASSSQPLGPGETQY | TRBJ2-5 | - | TRBV5-1
SMRDSSYGYT | TRBJ1-2 | - | TRBV29-1
ASSRRTSGNGDTQY | TRBJ2-3 | once | TRBV13
ASSIDRGNQPQH | TRBJ1-5 | few | TRBV19
ASSFREEGTQY | TRBJ2-5 | few | TRBV7-3
ASSVEGAGQATNEKLF | TRBJ1-4 | few | TRBV9
ASSRTGGEQPQH | TRBJ1-5 | - | TRBV19
ASSLQGASTEAF | TRBJ1-1 | - | TRBV5-1
ASSSLYPRDSSYEQY | TRBJ2-7 | - | TRBV5-4
ASSLVAGYGYT | TRBJ1-2 | few | TRBV11-2
ASSLRLGGNSPLH | TRBJ1-6 | - | TRBV7-2
ARRPDGGTGGLGGYT | TRBJ1-2 | - | TRBV6-4
AITPSGSREQY | TRBJ2-7 | few | TRBV10-3
ASSLGTGVETQY | TRBJ2-5 | - | TRBV11-2
ANARDSQETQY | TRBJ2-5 | - | TRBV10-3
ASSVLAGAPYEQY | TRBJ2-7 | - | TRBV9
ASSRGSDQETQY | TRBJ2-5 | - | TRBV5-6
ASSAGTAYSGANVLT | TRBJ2-6 | few | TRBV7-9